The clone carrying this T cell receptor beta chain came up a few times. The naive CD8 libraries originated from between roughly 18,000 and 1,000,000 sorted cells and drew on 10%, 30% or 50% RNA. A CD8+CD4-CCR7+CD45RA+ gate was used to sort naive CD8 T cells. This CDR3 has 17 residues. The V end lost 2 bases, the J end lost 1 base, and 14 bases lay between the germline ends. Germline CDR1 MNHEY, CDR2 SVGAGI. This entry belongs to a study of molecular identifiers for immune sequencing clone quantification. MiXCR, run by TCRdb on the PCR reads, gives a single entry per CDR3 protein. Here the sample spans approximately 90,000 distinct CDR3 sequences, approximately 25% being singletons.

The chain uses TRBV6-5 and TRBJ2-2; D possibly corresponds to TRBD1 (6 bases). The origin of this receptor is a human donor in good health. Some libraries in this study had Jurkat cell RNA spiked in. Sequencing was done on a sample of naive CD8+ T cells from blood, with Jurkat cell RNA spiked in. Subset of the sample: FACS-sorted CD8+CD4-CCR7+CD45RA+ naive T cells. CDR3 DNA sequence: TGTGCCAGCAGTTACCGCACAGGGATAGGGAACACCGGGGAGCTGTTTTTT. It encodes CASSYRTGIGNTGELFF.